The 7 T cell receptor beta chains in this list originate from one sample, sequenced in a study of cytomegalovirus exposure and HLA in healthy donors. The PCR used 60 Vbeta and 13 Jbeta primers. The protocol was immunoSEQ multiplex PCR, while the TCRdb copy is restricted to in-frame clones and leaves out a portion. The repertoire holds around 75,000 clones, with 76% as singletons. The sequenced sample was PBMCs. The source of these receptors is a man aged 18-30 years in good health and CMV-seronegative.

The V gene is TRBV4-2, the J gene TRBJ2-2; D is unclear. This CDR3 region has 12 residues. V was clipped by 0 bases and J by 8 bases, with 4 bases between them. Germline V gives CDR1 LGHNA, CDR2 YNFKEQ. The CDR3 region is CASSQELGELFF. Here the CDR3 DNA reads TGTGCCAGCAGCCAAGAATTAGGGGAGCTGTTTTTT.

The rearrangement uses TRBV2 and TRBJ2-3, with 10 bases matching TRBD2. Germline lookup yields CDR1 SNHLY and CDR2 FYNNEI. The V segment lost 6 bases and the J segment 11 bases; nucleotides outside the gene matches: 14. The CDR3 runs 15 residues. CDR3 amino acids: CASSPATRAGGRQYF. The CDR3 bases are TGTGCCAGCAGCCCCGCGACTAGAGCGGGGGGGCGGCAGTATTTT.

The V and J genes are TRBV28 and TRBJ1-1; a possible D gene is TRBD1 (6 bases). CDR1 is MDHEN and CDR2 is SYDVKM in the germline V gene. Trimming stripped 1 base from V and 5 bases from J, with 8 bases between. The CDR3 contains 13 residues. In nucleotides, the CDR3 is TGTGCCAGCAGTTTATTGGGGGCGACTGAAGCTTTCTTT. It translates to CASSLLGATEAFF. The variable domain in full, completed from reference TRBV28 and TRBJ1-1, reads DVKVTQSSRYLVKRTGEKVFLECVQDMDHENMFWYRQDPGLGLRLIYFSYDVKMKEKGDIPEGYSVSREKKERFSLILESASTNQTSMYLCASSLLGATEAFFGQGTRLTVV.

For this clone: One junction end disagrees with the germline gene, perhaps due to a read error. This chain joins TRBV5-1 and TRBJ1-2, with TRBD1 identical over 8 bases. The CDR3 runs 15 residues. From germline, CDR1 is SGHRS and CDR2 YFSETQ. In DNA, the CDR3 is TGCGCCAGCAGCTTTGGAGACAGGGGCCCCTATGGCTACCCCTTC. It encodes CASSFGDRGPYGYPF.

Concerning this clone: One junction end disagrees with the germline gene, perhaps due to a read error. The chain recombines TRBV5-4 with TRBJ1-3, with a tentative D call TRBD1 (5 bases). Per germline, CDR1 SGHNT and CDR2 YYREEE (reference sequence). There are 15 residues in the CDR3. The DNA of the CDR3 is TGTGCCAGCAGCTCGGGGGTAGGCCAGGGAAGCACCATATATTTT. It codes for CASSSGVGQGSTIYF.

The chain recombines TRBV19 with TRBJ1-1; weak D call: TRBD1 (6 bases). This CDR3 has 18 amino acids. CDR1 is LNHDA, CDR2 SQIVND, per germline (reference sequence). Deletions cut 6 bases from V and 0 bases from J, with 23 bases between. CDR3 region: CASSLRGGPSTLNTEAFF. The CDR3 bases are TGTGCCAGTAGCCTCCGGGGGGGGCCCAGTACTTTGAACACTGAAGCTTTCTTT.

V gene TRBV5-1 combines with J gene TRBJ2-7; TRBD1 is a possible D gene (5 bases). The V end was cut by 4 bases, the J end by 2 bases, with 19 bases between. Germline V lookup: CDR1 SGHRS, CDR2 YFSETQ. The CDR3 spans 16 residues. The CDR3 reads CASSPWPGIRTYEQYF. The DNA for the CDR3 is TGCGCCAGCAGCCCCTGGCCAGGGATCAGGACCTACGAGCAGTACTTC.